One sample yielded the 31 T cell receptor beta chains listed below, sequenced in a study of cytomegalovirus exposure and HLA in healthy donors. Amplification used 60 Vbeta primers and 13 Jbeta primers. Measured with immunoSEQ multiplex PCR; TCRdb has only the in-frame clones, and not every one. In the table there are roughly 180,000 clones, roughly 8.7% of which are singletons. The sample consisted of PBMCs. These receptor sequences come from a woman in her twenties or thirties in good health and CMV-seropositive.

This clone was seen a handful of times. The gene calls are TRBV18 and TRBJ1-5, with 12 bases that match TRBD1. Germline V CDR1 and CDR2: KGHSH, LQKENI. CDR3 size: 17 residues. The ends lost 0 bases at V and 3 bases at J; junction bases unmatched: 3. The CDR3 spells CASSPPGTGGSNQPQHF. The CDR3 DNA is TGTGCCAGCTCACCACCCGGGACAGGGGGCTCCAATCAGCCCCAGCATTTT.

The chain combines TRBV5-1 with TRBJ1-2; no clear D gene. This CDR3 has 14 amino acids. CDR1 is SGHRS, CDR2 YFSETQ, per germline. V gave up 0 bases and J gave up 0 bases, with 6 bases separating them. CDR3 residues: CASSLGLPNYGYTF. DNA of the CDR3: TGCGCCAGCAGCTTGGGACTCCCTAACTATGGCTACACCTTC.

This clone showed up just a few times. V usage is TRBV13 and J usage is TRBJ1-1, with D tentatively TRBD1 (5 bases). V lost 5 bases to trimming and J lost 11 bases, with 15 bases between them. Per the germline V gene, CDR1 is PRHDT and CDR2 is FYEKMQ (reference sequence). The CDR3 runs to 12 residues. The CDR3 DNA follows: TGTGCCAGCAGCCCTCGGGACTCCAGTGCTTTCTTT. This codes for CASSPRDSSAFF.

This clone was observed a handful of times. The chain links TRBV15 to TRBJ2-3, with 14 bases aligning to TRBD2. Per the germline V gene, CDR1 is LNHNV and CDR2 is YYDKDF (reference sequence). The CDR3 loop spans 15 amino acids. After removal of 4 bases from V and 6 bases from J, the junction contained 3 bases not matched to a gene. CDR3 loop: CATSTRTSGRDTQYF. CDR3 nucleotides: TGTGCCACCAGCACGCGGACTAGCGGGAGGGATACGCAGTATTTT.

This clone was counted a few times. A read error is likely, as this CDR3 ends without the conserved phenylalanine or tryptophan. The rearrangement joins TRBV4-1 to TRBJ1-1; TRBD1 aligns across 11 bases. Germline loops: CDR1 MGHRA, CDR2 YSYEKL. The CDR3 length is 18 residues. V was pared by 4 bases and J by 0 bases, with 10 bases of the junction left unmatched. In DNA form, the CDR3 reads TGCGCCAGCAGCCGCTTCTCTGGGGACAGGGGGATGAACACTGAAGCTTTCGTT. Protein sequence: CASSRFSGDRGMNTEAFV.

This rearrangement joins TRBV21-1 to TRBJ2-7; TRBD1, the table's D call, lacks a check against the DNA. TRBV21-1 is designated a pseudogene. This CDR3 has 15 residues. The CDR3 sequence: CASSKVGRDGYEQYF. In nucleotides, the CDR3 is TGTGCCAGCAGCAAAGTAGGCAGGGATGGCTACGAGCAGTACTTC.

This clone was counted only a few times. The CDR3 DNA reads as TGTGCCAGCAGCCTGACAGGGAAGAATGAAAAACTGTTTTTT. It encodes CASSLTGKNEKLFF. The chain joins TRBV4-2 to TRBJ1-4; TRBD1 matches 7 bases. CDR3 length: 14 residues. After removal of 4 bases from V and 5 bases from J, the junction contained 4 bases not matched to a gene. The germline V gene encodes CDR1 LGHNA and CDR2 YNFKEQ.

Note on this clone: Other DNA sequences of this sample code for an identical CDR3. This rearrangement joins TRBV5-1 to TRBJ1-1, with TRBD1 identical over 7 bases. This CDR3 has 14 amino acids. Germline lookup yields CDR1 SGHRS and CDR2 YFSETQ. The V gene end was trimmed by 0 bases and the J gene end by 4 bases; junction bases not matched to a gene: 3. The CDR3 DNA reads TGCGCCAGCAGCTTGGCCGCAGGGGGCACTGAAGCTTTCTTT. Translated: CASSLAAGGTEAFF. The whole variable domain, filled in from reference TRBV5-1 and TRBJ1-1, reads KAGVTQTPRYLIKTRGQQVTLSCSPISGHRSVSWYQQTPGQGLQFLFEYFSETQRNKGNFPGRFSGRQFSNSRSEMNVSTLELGDSALYLCASSLAAGGTEAFFGQGTRLTVV.

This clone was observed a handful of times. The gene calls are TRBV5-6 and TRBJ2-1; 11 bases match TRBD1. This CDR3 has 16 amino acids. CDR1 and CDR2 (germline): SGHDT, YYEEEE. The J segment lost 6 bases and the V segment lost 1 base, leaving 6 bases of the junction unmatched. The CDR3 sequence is CASSLLGQGVGNEQFF. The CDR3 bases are TGTGCCAGCAGCTTGTTGGGACAGGGGGTAGGCAATGAGCAGTTCTTC. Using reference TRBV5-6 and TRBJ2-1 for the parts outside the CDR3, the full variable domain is DAGVTQSPTHLIKTRGQQVTLRCSPKSGHDTVSWYQQALGQGPQFIFQYYEEEERQRGNFPDRFSGHQFPNYSSELNVNALLLGDSALYLCASSLLGQGVGNEQFFGPGTRLTVL.

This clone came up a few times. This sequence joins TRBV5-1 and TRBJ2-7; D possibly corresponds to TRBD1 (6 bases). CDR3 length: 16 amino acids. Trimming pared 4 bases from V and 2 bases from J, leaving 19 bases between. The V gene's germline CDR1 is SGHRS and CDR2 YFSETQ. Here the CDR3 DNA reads TGCGCCAGCAGCGCGGAAACAGGGAGAGGGCCCTACGAGCAGTACTTC. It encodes CASSAETGRGPYEQYF.

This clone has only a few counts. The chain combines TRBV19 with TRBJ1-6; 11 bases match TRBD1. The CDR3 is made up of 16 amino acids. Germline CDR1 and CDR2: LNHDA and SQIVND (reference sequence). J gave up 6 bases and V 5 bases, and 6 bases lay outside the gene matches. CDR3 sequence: CASSSRTGGSNSPLHF. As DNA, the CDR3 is TGTGCCAGTAGTTCCCGGACAGGGGGCTCTAATTCACCCCTCCACTTT.

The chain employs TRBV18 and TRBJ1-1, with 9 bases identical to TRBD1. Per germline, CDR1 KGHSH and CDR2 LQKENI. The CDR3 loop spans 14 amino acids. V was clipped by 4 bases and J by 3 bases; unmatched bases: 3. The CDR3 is CASSLQGADTEAFF. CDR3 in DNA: TGTGCCAGCTCACTACAGGGGGCTGACACTGAAGCTTTCTTT.

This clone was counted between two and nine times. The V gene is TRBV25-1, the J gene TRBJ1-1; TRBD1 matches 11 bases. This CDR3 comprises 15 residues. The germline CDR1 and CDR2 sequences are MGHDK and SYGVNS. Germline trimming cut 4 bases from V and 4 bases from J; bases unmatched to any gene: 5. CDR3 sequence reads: CASSGDRGGGTEAFF. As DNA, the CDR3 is TGTGCCAGCAGTGGGGACAGGGGGGGAGGCACTGAAGCTTTCTTT. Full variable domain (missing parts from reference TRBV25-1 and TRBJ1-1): EADIYQTPRYLVIGTGKKITLECSQTMGHDKMYWYQQDPGMELHLIHYSYGVNSTEKGDLSSESTVSRIRTEHFPLTLESARPSHTSQYLCASSGDRGGGTEAFFGQGTRLTVV.

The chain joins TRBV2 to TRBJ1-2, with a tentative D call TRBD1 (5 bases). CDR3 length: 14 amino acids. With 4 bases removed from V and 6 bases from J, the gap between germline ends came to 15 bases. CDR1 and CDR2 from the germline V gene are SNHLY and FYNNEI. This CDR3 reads CASSVTQGMDGYTF. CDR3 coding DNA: TGTGCCAGCAGTGTTACGCAGGGTATGGATGGCTACACCTTC.

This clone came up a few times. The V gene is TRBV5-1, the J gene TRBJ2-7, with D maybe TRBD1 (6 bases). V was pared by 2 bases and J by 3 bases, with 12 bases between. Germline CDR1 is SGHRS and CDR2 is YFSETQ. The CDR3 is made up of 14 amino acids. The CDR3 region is CASSLAQGSYEQYF. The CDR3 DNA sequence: TGCGCCAGCAGCTTAGCCCAGGGGAGCTACGAGCAGTACTTC.

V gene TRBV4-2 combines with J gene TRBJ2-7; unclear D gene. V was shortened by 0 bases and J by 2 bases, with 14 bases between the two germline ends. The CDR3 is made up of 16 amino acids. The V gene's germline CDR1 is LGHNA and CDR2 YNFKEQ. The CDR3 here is CASSQDVAYEAYEQYF. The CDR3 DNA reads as TGTGCCAGCAGCCAAGATGTGGCCTACGAGGCCTACGAGCAGTACTTC.

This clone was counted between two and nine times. CDR3 protein: CASSLDLLPSYEQYF. The CDR3 nucleotides read TGCGCCAGCAGCTTGGATCTCCTCCCCTCCTACGAGCAGTACTTC. The J gene is TRBJ2-7, the V gene TRBV5-1; D call uncertain. The CDR3 sequence is 15 residues long. The germline V and J ends were trimmed by 0 bases and 0 bases, with 10 bases remaining between them. CDR1 and CDR2 (germline): SGHRS, YFSETQ.

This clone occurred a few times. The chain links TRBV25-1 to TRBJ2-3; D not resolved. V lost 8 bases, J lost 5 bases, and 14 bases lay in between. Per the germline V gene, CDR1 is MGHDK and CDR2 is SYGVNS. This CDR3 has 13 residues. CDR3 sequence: CASRDTSGDTQYF. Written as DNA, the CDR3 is TGTGCCAGCCGAGACACCTCAGGAGATACGCAGTATTTT.

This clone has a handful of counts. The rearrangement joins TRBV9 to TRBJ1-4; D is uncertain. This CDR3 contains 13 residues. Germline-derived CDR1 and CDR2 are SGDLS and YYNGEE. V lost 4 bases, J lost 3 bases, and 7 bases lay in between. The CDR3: CASSWAANEKLFF. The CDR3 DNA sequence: TGTGCCAGCAGCTGGGCAGCTAATGAAAAACTGTTTTTT.

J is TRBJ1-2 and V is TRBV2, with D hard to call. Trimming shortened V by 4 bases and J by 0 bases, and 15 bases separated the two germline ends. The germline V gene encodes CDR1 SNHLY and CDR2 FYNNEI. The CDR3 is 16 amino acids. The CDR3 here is CASSGMGRRANYGYTF. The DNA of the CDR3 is TGTGCCAGCAGTGGTATGGGCCGCCGCGCTAACTATGGCTACACCTTC.

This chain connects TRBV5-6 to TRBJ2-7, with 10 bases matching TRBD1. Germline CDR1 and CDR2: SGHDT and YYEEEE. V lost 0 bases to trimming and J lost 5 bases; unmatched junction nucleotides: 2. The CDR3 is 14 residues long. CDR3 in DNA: TGTGCCAGCAGCTTGGGACAGGGGGCGGACGAGCAGTACTTC. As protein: CASSLGQGADEQYF. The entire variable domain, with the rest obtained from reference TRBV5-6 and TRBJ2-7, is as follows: DAGVTQSPTHLIKTRGQQVTLRCSPKSGHDTVSWYQQALGQGPQFIFQYYEEEERQRGNFPDRFSGHQFPNYSSELNVNALLLGDSALYLCASSLGQGADEQYFGPGTRLTVT.

CDR3: CASSSWDKRSYNEQFF. The DNA for the CDR3 is TGTGCCAGCAGCTCTTGGGACAAGAGATCCTACAATGAGCAGTTCTTC. The V gene is TRBV5-6, the J gene TRBJ2-1; possible D gene TRBD1, 6 bases. The V gene lost 3 bases and the J gene lost 1 base, with 14 bases spanning the gap. CDR3 length: 16 amino acids. Germline V CDR1 and CDR2: SGHDT, YYEEEE.

The CDR3 nucleotides are TGTGCCAGCAGCTTCCTCGGACCTCGGACAGGCTCTCGAACGGCGGAGACCCAGTACTTC. Translating gives CASSFLGPRTGSRTAETQYF. This chain joins TRBV7-6 and TRBJ2-5; 7 bases agree with TRBD1. Germline CDR1 is SGHVS and CDR2 is FNYEAQ. This CDR3 contains 20 residues. Losses at the gene ends were 3 bases for V and 5 bases for J; bases not matched to a gene: 24.

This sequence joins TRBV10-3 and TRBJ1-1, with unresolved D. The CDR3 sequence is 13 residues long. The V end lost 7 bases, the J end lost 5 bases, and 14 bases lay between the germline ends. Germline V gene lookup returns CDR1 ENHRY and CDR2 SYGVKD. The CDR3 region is CAITRESGTEAFF. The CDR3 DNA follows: TGTGCCATCACTCGGGAGTCGGGTACTGAAGCTTTCTTT.

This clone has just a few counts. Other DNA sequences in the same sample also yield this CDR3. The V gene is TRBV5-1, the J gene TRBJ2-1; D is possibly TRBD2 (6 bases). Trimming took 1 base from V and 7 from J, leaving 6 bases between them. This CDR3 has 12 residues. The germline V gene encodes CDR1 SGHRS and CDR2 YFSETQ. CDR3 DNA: TGCGCCAGCAGCTTGCGGGAGAATGAGCAGTTCTTC. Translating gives CASSLRENEQFF.

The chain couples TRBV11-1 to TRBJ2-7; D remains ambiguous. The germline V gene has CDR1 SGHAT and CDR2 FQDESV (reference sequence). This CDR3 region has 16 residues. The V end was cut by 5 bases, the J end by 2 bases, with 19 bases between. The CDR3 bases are TGTGCCAGCAGCCCGGTGGTAGCAGCCCTAGCCTACGAGCAGTACTTC. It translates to CASSPVVAALAYEQYF.

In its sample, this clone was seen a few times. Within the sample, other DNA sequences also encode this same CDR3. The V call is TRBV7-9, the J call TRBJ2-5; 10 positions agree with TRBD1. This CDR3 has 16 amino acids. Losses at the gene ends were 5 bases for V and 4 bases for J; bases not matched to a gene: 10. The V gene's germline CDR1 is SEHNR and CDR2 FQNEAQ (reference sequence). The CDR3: CASSRGQGWRGETQYF. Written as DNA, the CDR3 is TGTGCCAGCAGCAGGGGACAGGGGTGGCGAGGAGAGACCCAGTACTTC.

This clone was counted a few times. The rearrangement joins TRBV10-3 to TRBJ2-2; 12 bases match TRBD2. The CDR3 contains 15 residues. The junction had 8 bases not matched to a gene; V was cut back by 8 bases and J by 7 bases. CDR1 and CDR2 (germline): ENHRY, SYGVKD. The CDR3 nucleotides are TGTGCCATCGGCCAACTAGCGGGAGGAATCGGGGAGCTGTTTTTT. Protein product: CAIGQLAGGIGELFF.

CDR3 sequence (DNA): TGTGCCAGCAGCCCGGATACAGGGCGGATTTTCGCAGATACGCAGTATTTT. This codes for CASSPDTGRIFADTQYF. The chain combines TRBV5-4 with TRBJ2-3; D possibly corresponds to TRBD1 (6 bases). V was shortened by 4 bases and J by 4 bases, with 22 bases between the two germline ends. The CDR3 runs 17 residues. CDR1 is SGHNT, CDR2 YYREEE, per germline (reference sequence).

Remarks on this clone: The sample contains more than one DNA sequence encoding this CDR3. The CDR3 loop is CASTRDRGNTEAFF. The CDR3 DNA reads as TGTGCCAGCACCCGAGACAGGGGAAACACTGAAGCTTTCTTT. The J gene is TRBJ1-1, the V gene TRBV6-5; 8 nucleotides agree with TRBD1. Germline CDR1 reads MNHEY; CDR2 reads SVGAGI. Trimming cost V 7 bases and J 2 bases; bases outside gene matches: 6. CDR3 length equals 14 residues.

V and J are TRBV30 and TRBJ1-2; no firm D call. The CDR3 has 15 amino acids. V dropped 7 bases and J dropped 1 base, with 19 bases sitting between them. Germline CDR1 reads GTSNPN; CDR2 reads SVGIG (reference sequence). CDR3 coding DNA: TGTGCCTCGACCCCGCCTGCGGGCCTTAACTATGGCTACACCTTC. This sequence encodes CASTPPAGLNYGYTF.